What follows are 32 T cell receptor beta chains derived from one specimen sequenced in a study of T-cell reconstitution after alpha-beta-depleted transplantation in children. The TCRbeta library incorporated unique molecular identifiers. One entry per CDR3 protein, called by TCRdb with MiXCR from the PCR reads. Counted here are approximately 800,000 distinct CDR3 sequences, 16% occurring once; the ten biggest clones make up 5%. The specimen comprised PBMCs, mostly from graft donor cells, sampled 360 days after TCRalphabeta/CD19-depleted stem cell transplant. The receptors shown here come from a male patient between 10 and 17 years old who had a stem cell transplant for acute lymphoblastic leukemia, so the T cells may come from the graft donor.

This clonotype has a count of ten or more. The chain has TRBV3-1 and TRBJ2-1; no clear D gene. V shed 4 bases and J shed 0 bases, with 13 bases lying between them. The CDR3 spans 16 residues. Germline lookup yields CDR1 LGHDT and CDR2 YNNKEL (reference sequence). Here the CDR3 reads CASSPLFVGSYNEQFF. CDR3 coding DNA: TGTGCCAGCAGCCCTCTATTTGTGGGCTCCTACAATGAGCAGTTCTTC.

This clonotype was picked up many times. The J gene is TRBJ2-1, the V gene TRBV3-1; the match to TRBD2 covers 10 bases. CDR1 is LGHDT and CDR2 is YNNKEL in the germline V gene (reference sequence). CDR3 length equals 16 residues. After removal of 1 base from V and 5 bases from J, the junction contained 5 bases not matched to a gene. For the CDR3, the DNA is TGTGCCAGCAGCCAAGCGTTAGCGGGAGGACACAATGAGCAGTTCTTC. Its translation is CASSQALAGGHNEQFF.

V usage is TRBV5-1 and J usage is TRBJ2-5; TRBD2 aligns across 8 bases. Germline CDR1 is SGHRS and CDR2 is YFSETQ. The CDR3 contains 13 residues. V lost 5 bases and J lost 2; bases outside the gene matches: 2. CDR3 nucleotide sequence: TGCGCCAGCAGGACTAGCGCGCAAGAGACCCAGTACTTC. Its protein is CASRTSAQETQYF.

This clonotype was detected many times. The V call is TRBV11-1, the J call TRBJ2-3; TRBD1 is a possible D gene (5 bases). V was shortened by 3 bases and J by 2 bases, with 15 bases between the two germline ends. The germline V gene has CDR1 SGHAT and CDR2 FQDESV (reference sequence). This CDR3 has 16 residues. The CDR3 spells CASSFLGPGSTDTQYF. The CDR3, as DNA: TGTGCCAGCAGCTTCCTCGGTCCAGGGTCCACAGATACGCAGTATTTT.

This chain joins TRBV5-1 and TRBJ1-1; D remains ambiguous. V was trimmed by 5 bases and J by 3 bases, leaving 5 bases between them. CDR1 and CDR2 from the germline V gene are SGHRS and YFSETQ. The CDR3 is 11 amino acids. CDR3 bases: TGCGCCAGCAGGTCATACACTGAAGCTTTCTTT. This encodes CASRSYTEAFF.

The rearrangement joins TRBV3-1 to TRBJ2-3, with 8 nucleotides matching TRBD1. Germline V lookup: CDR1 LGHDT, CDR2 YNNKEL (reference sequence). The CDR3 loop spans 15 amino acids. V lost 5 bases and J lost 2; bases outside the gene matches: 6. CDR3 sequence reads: CASSWRTGYTDTQYF. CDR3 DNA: TGTGCCAGCAGCTGGAGGACAGGGTACACAGATACGCAGTATTTT.

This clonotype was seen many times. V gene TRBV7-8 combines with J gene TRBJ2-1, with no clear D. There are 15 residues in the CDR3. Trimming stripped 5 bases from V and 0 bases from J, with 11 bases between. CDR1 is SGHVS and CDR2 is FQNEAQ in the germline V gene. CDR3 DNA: TGTGCCAGCAGCCTCGGATACTACTCCTACAATGAGCAGTTCTTC. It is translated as CASSLGYYSYNEQFF.

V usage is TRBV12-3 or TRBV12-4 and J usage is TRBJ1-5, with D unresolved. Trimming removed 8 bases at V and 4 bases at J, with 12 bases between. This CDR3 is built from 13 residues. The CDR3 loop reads CASREVTNQPQHF. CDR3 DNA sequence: TGTGCCAGCCGGGAGGTTACTAATCAGCCCCAGCATTTT.

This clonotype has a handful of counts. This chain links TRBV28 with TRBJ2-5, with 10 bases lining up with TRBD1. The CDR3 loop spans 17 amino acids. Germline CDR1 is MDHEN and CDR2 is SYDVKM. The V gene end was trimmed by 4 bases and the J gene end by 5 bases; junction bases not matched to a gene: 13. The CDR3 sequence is CASSSSGQGEMFETQYF. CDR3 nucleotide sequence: TGTGCCAGCAGTTCATCAGGACAGGGGGAAATGTTCGAGACCCAGTACTTC.

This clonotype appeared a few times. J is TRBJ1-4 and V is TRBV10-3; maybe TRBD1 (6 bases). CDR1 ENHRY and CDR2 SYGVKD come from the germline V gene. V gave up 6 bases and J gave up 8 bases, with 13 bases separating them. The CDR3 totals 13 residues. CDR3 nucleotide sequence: TGTGCCATCAGAAAGGGGGTACTCGAAAAACTGTTTTTT. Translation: CAIRKGVLEKLFF.

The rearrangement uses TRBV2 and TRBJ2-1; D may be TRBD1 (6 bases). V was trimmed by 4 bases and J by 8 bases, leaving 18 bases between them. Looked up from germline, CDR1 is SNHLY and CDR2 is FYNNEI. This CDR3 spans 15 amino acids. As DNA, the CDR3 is TGTGCCAGCAGTGCCCAGGGGCTCTCGAAAGATGAGCAGTTCTTC. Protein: CASSAQGLSKDEQFF.

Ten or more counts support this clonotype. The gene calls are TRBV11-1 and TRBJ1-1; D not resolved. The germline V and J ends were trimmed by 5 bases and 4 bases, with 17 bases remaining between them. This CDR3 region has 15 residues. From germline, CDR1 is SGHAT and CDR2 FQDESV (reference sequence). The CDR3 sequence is CASSPSPSTGTEAFF. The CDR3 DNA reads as TGTGCCAGCAGCCCTAGTCCCAGTACGGGCACTGAAGCTTTCTTT.

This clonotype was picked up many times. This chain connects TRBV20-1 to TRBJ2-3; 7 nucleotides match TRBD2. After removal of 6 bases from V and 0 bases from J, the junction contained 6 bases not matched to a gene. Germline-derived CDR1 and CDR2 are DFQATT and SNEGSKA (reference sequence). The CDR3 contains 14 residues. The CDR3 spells CSAPREDSTDTQYF. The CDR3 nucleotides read TGCAGTGCCCCCCGGGAGGACAGCACAGATACGCAGTATTTT.

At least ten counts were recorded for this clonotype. CDR3 coding DNA: TGCAGCACAGAAGCCAGGGACAGGGGGACGGATGAGCAGTTCTTC. Protein sequence: CSTEARDRGTDEQFF. The chain has TRBV29-1 and TRBJ2-1; 11 nucleotides agree with TRBD1. V lost 8 bases to trimming and J lost 8 bases; unmatched junction nucleotides: 14. Germline assignment: CDR1 SQVTM and CDR2 ANQGSEA. This CDR3 comprises 15 residues.

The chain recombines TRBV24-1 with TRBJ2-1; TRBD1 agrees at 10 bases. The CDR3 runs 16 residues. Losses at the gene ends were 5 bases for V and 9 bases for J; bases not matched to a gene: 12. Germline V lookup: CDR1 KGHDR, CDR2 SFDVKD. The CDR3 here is CATSGGQGLGNFEQFF. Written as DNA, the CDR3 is TGTGCCACCAGTGGGGGACAGGGGTTGGGTAATTTTGAGCAGTTCTTC.

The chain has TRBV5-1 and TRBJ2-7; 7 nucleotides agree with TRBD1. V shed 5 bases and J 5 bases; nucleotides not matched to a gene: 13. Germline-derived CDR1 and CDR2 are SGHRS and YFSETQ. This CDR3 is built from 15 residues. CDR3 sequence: CASRTLRGLNDEQYF. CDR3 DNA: TGCGCCAGCAGGACCCTTAGGGGGCTTAACGACGAGCAGTACTTC.

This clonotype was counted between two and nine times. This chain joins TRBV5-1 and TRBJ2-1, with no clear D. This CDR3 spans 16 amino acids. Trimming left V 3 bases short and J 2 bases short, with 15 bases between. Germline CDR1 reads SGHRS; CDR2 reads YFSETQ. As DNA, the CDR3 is TGCGCCAGCAGCTGGGCGGCTCGGAGCGCCTACAATGAGCAGTTCTTC. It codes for CASSWAARSAYNEQFF.

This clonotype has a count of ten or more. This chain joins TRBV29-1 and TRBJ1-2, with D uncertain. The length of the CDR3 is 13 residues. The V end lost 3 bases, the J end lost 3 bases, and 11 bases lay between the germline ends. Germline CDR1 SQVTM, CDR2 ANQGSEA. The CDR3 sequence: CSVEDDLYYGYTF. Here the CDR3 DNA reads TGCAGCGTTGAGGATGACCTATACTATGGCTACACCTTC.

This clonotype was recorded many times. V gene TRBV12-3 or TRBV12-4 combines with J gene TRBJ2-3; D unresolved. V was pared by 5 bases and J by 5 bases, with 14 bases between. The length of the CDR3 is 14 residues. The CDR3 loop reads CASSPDILVDTQYF. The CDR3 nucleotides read TGTGCCAGCAGTCCCGACATCCTGGTAGATACGCAGTATTTT.

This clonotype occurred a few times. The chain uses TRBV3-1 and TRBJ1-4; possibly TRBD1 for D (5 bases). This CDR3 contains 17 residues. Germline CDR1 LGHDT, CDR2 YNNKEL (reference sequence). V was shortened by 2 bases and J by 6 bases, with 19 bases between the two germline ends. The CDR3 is CASSQPNTGFRYEKLFF. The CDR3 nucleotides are TGTGCCAGCAGCCAACCCAACACAGGTTTCCGCTATGAAAAACTGTTTTTT.

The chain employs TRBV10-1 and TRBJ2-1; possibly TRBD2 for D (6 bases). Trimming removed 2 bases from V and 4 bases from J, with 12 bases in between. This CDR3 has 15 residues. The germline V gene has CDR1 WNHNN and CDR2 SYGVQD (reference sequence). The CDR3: CASSESGSGYNEQFF. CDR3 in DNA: TGCGCCAGCAGTGAGAGTGGTAGCGGATACAATGAGCAGTTCTTC.

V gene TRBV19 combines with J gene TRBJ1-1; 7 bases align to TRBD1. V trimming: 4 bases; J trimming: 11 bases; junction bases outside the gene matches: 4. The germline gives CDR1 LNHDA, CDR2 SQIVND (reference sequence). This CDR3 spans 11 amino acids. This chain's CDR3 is CASSTAGGAFF. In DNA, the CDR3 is TGTGCCAGTAGTACCGCAGGGGGGGCTTTCTTT.

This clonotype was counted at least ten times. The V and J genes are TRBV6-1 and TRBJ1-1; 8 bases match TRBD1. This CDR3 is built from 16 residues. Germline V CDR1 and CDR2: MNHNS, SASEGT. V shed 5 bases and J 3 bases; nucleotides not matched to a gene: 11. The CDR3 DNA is TGTGCCAGCAGTAGAAACCGGGACAGGAGGTACACTGAAGCTTTCTTT. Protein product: CASSRNRDRRYTEAFF.

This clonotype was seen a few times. In DNA form, the CDR3 reads TGTGCCAGCAGTGAATTCAGCCTAGTGGATGAGCAGTTCTTC. Its protein is CASSEFSLVDEQFF. V gene TRBV25-1 combines with J gene TRBJ2-1; D is uncertain. V was trimmed by 1 base and J by 8 bases, leaving 12 bases between them. Germline-derived CDR1 and CDR2 are MGHDK and SYGVNS. This CDR3 comprises 14 residues.

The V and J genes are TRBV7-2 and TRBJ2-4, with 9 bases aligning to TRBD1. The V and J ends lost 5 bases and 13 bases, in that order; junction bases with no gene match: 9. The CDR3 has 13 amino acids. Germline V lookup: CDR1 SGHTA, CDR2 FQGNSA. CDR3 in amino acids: CASSPHRGLTQYF. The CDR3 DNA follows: TGTGCCAGCAGCCCCCACAGGGGGCTCACGCAGTACTTC. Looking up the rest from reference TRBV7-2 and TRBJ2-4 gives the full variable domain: GAGVSQSPSNKVTEKGKDVELRCDPISGHTALYWYRQSLGQGLEFLIYFQGNSAPDKSGLPSDRFSAERTGGSVSTLTIQRTQQEDSAVYLCASSPHRGLTQYFGAGTRLSVL.

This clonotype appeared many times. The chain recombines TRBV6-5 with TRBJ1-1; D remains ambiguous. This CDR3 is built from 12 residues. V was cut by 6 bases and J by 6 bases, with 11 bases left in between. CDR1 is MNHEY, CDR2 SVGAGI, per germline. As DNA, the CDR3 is TGTGCCAGCAGCCCAACCAACGCTGAAGCTTTCTTT. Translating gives CASSPTNAEAFF.

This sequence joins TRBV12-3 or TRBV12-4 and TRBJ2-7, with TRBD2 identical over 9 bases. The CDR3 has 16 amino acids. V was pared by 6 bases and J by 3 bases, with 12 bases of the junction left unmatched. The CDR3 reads CASRFTSGPLNYEQYF. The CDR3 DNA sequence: TGTGCCAGCAGATTTACTAGCGGGCCCCTGAACTACGAGCAGTACTTC.

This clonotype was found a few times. CDR3 loop: CASSPNTGVEKLFF. CDR3 DNA sequence: TGTGCCAGCAGCCCTAACACAGGCGTAGAAAAACTGTTTTTT. J is TRBJ1-4 and V is TRBV7-9, with D perhaps matching TRBD1 (5 bases). The CDR3 is made up of 14 amino acids. CDR1 SEHNR and CDR2 FQNEAQ come from the germline V gene (reference sequence). V lost 5 bases and J 8 bases, leaving 15 bases between the germline ends.

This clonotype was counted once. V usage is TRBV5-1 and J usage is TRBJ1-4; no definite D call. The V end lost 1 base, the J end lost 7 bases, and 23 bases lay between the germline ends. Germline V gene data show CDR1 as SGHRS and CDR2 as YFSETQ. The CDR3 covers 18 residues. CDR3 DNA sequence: TGCGCCAGCAGCTTGAGTAATGGACGGACGGCCGGCAGTGAAAAACTGTTTTTT. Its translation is CASSLSNGRTAGSEKLFF.

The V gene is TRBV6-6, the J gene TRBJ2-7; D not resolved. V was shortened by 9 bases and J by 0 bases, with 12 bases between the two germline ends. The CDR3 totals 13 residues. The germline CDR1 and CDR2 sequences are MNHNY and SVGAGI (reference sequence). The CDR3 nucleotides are TGTGCCAGTCTCGGACCGATCTCCTACGAGCAGTACTTC. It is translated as CASLGPISYEQYF.

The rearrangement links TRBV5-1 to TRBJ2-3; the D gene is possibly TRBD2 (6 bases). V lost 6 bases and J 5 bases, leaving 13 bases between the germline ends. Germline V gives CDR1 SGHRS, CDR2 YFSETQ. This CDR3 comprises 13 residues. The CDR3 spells CASMAGRVDTQYF. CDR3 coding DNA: TGCGCCAGCATGGCGGGGCGTGTAGATACGCAGTATTTT.

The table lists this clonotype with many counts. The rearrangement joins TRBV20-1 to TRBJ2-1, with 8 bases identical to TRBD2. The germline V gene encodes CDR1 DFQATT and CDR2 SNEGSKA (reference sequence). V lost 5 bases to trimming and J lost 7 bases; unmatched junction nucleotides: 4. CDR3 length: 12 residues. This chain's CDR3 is CSARRLANEQFF. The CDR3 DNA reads TGCAGTGCTCGGAGACTAGCGAATGAGCAGTTCTTC.